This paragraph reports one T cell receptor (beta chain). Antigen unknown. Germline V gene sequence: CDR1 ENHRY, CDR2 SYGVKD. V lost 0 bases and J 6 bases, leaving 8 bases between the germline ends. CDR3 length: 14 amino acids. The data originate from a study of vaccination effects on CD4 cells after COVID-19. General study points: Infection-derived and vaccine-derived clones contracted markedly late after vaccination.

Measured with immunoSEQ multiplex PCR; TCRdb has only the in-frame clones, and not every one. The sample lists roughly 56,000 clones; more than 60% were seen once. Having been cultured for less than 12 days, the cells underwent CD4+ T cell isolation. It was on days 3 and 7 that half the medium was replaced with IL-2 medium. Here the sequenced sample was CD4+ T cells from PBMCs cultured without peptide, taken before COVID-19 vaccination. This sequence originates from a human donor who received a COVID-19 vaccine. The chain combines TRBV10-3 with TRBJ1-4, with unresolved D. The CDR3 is CAISESGNDEKLFF. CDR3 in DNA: TGTGCCATCAGTGAGTCAGGGAATGATGAAAAACTGTTTTTT.